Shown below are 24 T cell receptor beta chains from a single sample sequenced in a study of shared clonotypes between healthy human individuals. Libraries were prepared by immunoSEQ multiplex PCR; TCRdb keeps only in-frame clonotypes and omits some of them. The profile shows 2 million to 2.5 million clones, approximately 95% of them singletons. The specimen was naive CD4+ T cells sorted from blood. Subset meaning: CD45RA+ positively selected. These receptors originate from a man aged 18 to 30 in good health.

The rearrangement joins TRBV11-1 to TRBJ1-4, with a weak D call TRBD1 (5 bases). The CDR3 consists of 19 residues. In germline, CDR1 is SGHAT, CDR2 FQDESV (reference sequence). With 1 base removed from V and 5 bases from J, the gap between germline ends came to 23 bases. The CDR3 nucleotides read TGTGCCAGCAGCTTAGGACTCGGGGCTCTCGGCTTGGGAAATGAAAAACTGTTTTTT. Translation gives CASSLGLGALGLGNEKLFF.

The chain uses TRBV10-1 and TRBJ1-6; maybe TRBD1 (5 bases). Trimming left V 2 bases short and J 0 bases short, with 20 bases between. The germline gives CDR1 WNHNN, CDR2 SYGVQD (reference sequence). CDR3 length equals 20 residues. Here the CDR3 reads CASSEVGQGAEGSYNSPLHF. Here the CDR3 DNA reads TGCGCCAGCAGTGAGGTTGGGCAGGGAGCCGAGGGCTCCTATAATTCACCCCTCCACTTT.

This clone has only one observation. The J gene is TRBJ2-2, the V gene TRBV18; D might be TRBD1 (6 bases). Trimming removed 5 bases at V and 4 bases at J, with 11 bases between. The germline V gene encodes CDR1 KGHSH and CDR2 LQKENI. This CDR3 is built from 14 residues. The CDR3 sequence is CASSEDRVTGELFF. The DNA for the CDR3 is TGTGCCAGCTCAGAGGACAGAGTCACCGGGGAGCTGTTTTTT.

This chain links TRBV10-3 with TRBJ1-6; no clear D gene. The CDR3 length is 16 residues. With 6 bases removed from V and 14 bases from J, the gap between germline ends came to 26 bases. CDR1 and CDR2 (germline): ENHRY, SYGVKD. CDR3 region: CAISPNESWTEESLHF. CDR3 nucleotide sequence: TGTGCCATCAGCCCGAATGAGTCATGGACGGAGGAATCCCTCCACTTT.

DNA of the CDR3: TGTGCCACCAGCAGAGATCTGGGGGGTGGTGGAAACACCATATATTTT. Protein: CATSRDLGGGGNTIYF. J is TRBJ1-3 and V is TRBV15, with D perhaps TRBD1 (5 bases). Germline V gives CDR1 LNHNV, CDR2 YYDKDF (reference sequence). V was clipped by 0 bases and J by 3 bases, with 12 bases between them. This CDR3 contains 16 residues.

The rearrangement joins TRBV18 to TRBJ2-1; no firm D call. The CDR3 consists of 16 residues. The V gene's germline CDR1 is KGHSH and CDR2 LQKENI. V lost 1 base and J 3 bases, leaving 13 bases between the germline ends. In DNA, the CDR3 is TGTGCCAGCTCACCACTCCACACCCCGAGCTACAATGAGCAGTTCTTC. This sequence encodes CASSPLHTPSYNEQFF.

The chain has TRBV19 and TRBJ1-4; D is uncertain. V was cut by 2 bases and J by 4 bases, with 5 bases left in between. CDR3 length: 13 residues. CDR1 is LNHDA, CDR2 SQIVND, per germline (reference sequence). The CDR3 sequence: CASSIQRNEKLFF. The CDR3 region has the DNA TGTGCCAGTAGTATACAGCGTAATGAAAAACTGTTTTTT.

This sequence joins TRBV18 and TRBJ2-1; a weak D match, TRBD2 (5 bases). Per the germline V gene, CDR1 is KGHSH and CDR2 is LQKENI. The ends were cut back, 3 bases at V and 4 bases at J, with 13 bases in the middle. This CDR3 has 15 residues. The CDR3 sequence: CASSPYGLGYNEQFF. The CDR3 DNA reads TGTGCCAGCTCACCTTACGGACTGGGATACAATGAGCAGTTCTTC.

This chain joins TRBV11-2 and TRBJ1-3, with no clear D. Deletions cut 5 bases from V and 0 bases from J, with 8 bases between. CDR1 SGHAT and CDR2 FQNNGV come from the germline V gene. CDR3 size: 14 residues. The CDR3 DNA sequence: TGTGCCAGCAGCATGACACGCTCTGGAAACACCATATATTTT. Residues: CASSMTRSGNTIYF.

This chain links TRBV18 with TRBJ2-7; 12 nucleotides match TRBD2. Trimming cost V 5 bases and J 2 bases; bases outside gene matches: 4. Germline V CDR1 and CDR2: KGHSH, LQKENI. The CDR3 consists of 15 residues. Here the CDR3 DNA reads TGTGCCAGCTCAGTGACTAGCGGGAGACCCTACGAGCAGTACTTC. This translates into CASSVTSGRPYEQYF.

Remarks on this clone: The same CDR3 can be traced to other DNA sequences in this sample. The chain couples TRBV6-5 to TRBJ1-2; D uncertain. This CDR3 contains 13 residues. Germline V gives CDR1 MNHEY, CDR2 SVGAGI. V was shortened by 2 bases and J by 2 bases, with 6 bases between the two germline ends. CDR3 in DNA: TGTGCCAGCAGTTACGCGGGGAACTATGGCTACACCTTC. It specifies CASSYAGNYGYTF.

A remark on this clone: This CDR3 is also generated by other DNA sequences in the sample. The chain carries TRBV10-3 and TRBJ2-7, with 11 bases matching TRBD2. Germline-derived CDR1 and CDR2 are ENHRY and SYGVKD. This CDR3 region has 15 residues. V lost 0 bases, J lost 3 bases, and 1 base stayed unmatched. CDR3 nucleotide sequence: TGTGCCATCAGTGAGTCCACTAGCGGGAGCTACGAGCAGTACTTC. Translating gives CAISESTSGSYEQYF.

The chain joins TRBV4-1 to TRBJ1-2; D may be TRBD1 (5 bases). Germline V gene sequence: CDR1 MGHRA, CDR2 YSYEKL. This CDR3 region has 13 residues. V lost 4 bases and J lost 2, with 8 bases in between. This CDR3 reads CASSRGGNYGYTF. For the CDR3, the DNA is TGCGCCAGCAGCCGGGGGGGGAACTATGGCTACACCTTC.

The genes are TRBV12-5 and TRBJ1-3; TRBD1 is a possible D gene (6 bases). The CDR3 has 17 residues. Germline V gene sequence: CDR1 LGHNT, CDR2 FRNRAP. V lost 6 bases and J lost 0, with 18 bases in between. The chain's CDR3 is CASGPSPTGSSGNTIYF. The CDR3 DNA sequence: TGTGCTAGTGGCCCCTCACCGACAGGCAGCTCTGGAAACACCATATATTTT. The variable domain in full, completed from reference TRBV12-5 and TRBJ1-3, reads DARVTQTPRHKVTEMGQEVTMRCQPILGHNTVFWYRQTMMQGLELLAYFRNRAPLDDSGMPKDRFSAEMPDATLATLKIQPSEPRDSAVYFCASGPSPTGSSGNTIYFGEGSWLTVV.

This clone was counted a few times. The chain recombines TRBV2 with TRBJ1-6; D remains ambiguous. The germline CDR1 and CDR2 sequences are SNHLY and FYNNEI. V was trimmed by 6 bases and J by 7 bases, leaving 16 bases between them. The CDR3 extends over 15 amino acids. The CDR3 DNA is TGTGCCAGCAGGTCGGGGATGTTAACGAATTCACCCCTCCACTTT. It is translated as CASRSGMLTNSPLHF.

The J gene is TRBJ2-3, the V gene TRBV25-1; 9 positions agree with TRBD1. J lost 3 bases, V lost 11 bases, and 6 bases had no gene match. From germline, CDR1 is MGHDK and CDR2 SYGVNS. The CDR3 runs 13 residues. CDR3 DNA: TGTGCCGCACGTGGACAGGGGACAGATACGCAGTATTTT. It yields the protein CAARGQGTDTQYF.

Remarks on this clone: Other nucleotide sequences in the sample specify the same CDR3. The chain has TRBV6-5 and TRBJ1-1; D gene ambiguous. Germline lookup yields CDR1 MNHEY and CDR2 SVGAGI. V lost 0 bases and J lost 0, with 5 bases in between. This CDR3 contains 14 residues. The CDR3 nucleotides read TGTGCCAGCAGTTACTCGGGTCTGAACACTGAAGCTTTCTTT. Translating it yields CASSYSGLNTEAFF.

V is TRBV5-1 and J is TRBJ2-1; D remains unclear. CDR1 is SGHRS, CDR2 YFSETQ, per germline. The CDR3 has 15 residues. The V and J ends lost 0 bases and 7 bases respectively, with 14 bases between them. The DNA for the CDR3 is TGCGCCAGCAGCTTGGTGGCATTAGCTAGAAATGAGCAGTTCTTC. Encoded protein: CASSLVALARNEQFF.

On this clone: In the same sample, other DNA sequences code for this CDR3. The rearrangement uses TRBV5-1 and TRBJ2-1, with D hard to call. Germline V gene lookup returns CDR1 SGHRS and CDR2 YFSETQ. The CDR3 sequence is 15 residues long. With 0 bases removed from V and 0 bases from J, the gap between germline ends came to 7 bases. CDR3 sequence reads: CASSLGRSSYNEQFF. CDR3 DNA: TGCGCCAGCAGCTTGGGGAGAAGCTCCTACAATGAGCAGTTCTTC.

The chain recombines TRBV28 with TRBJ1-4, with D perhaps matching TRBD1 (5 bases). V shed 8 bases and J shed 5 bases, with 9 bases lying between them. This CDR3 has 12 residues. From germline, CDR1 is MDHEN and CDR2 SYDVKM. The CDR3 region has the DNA TGTGCCAGCCGACAGCCGAATGAAAAACTGTTTTTT. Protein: CASRQPNEKLFF.

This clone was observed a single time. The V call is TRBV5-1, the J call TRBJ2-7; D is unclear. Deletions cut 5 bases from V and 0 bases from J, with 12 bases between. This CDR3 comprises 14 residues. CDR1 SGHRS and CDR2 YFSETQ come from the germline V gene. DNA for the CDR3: TGCGCCAGCAGTACTGGATTTTTCTCCTACGAGCAGTACTTC. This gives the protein CASSTGFFSYEQYF.

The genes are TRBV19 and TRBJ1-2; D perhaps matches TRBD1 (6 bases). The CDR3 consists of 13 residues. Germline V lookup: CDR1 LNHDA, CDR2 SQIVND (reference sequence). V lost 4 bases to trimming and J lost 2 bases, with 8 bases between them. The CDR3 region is CASSNQGNYGYTF. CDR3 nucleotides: TGTGCCAGTAGTAACCAGGGGAACTATGGCTACACCTTC.

For the CDR3, the DNA is TGTGCCAGCAGCCCCAGAATTAGTAGGAGCGACGAGCAGTACTTC. Translating it yields CASSPRISRSDEQYF. The J gene is TRBJ2-7, the V gene TRBV5-6; D remains unclear. This CDR3 has 15 amino acids. Looked up from germline, CDR1 is SGHDT and CDR2 is YYEEEE. The V gene lost 4 bases and the J gene lost 5 bases, with 19 bases spanning the gap.

CDR3 sequence (DNA): TGTGCCAGCACCCTCACAGGGGGGCAGATGAACACTGAAGCTTTCTTT. Protein sequence: CASTLTGGQMNTEAFF. V gene TRBV28 combines with J gene TRBJ1-1; 8 nucleotides align to TRBD1. This CDR3 region has 16 residues. The V segment lost 7 bases and the J segment 0 bases; nucleotides outside the gene matches: 10. Germline V gene lookup returns CDR1 MDHEN and CDR2 SYDVKM.